Listed below are T cell receptor beta chains from one sample, sequenced in a study of blood T cell repertoires in COVID-19. Data came from immunoSEQ multiplex PCR; TCRdb stores just in-frame clones and leaves some out. The sample yields roughly 230,000 clones, approximately 80% seen once. The source material was peripheral blood. The receptors derive from a woman aged 45 to 65 with acute or convalescent COVID-19. The conserved cysteine and the conserved F or W are not part of the CDR3 here. D genes are given only for firm matches.

TRBJ2-2 | TRBV4-2 | TRBD2 | 14 | ASSQENSGYTGELF
TRBJ1-2 | TRBV18 | TRBD1 | 12 | ASSPGQGSYGYT
TRBJ2-2 | TRBV21-1 | - | 14 | ASSMGLAGRSGELF
TRBJ2-5 | TRBV11-1 | - | 10 | ASSSREETQY
TRBJ1-3 | TRBV19 | TRBD1 | 14 | ATGRTGAFSGNTIY
TRBJ1-1 | TRBV28 | - | 13 | ASSRRLTGNTEAF
TRBJ1-1 | TRBV2 | TRBD1 | 12 | ASSGTGGGTEAF
TRBJ2-3 | TRBV5-4 | - | 17 | ASSRLGGPVGPRTDTQY
TRBJ1-4 | TRBV6-6 | - | 14 | ASSYQGPETNEKLF
TRBJ2-5 | TRBV4-1 | - | 11 | ASSQQGRETQY
TRBJ2-6 | TRBV19 | - | 15 | ASRYHRLDSGANVLT
TRBJ1-2 | TRBV6-5 | TRBD1 | 13 | ASRQRRGGVDGYT
TRBJ1-4 | TRBV12-3/TRBV12-4 | - | 11 | ASSPELNEKLF
TRBJ1-6 | TRBV10-3 | - | 11 | AISEADNSPLH
TRBJ2-7 | TRBV18 | TRBD1 | 13 | ASSPAGQGGNEQY
TRBJ1-6 | TRBV12-3/TRBV12-4 | - | 11 | ASRSTHGTPLH
TRBJ1-5 | TRBV6-6 | - | 11 | ASIKGGNQPQH
TRBJ1-2 | TRBV10-3 | - | 10 | AITGGNYGYT
TRBJ2-1 | TRBV6-2/TRBV6-3 | - | 13 | ASSYSWGVYNEQF
TRBJ2-7 | TRBV19 | - | 12 | ASSMRSSPYEQY
TRBJ1-5 | TRBV28 | - | 15 | ASSLDLSGVMDQPQH
TRBJ2-7 | TRBV2 | TRBD2 | 12 | ASSTTSGGGRQY
TRBJ2-7 | TRBV28 | - | 13 | ASSLRGGASYEQY
TRBJ2-7 | TRBV7-2 | TRBD2 | 15 | ASSLGLGGGTAYEQY
TRBJ2-2 | TRBV9 | - | 13 | ASSVPGHNTGELF
TRBJ1-1 | TRBV5-6 | TRBD1 | 12 | ASSAGDRDTEAF
TRBJ2-6 | TRBV19 | - | 13 | ASSQEGSGANVLT
TRBJ1-5 | TRBV28 | TRBD1 | 14 | ASSEPGQGYSQPQH
TRBJ2-2 | TRBV9 | - | 15 | ASSVDVGGTVAGELF
TRBJ2-2 | TRBV5-6 | - | 12 | ASSFAGPHGELF
TRBJ1-3 | TRBV2 | - | 14 | ASSERFAGSGNTIY
TRBJ1-4 | TRBV7-9 | TRBD1 | 11 | ASSKGDREKLF
TRBJ2-2 | TRBV3-1/TRBV3-2 | TRBD2 | 14 | ASSQGTAGTTGELF
TRBJ2-5 | TRBV19 | TRBD2 | 13 | ASSPTSGPQATQY
TRBJ1-6 | TRBV7-2 | - | 15 | ASSSKYGRVGNSPLH
TRBJ2-3 | TRBV24-1 | TRBD1 | 13 | ATRAIGTETDTQY
TRBJ2-7 | TRBV7-2 | TRBD2 | 12 | ASSPLAGSAEQY
TRBJ1-1 | TRBV5-1 | - | 12 | ASSFRDIPTEAF
TRBJ1-1 | TRBV28 | - | 11 | ASSLGHNTEAF
TRBJ2-3 | TRBV7-6 | - | 10 | ASSPSTDTQY
TRBJ2-7 | TRBV29-1 | TRBD1 | 10 | SVGGDRVQQY
TRBJ2-7 | TRBV27 | TRBD1 | 12 | ASSLPGQGAEQY
TRBJ1-1 | TRBV29-1 | - | 12 | SAGEVVVNTEAF
TRBJ2-1 | TRBV28 | TRBD1 | 14 | ASSRDRENSQNEQF
TRBJ1-2 | TRBV19 | TRBD1 | 12 | ASTIQGALGGYT
TRBJ2-5 | TRBV7-2 | TRBD1 | 13 | ASSFDRGREETQY
TRBJ1-1 | TRBV30 | - | 12 | AWSERGLNTEAF
TRBJ2-7 | TRBV28 | - | 12 | ASTVDSPTYEQY
TRBJ1-1 | TRBV5-6 | TRBD1 | 12 | ASSLGTANTEAF
TRBJ2-1 | TRBV20-1 | TRBD2 | 10 | SASSGGDKQF
TRBJ1-1 | TRBV11-2 | - | 13 | ASSLVTEPNTEAF
TRBJ1-6 | TRBV28 | - | 11 | ASSRVSNSPLH
TRBJ2-1 | TRBV27 | TRBD1 | 14 | ASSLVTGVGSNEQF
TRBJ1-5 | TRBV9 | - | 12 | ASSVEGQDQPQH
TRBJ1-1 | TRBV7-9 | - | 13 | ASSPGRGLRTEAF